One TCR beta chain is described in this entry. Its antigen remains unknown. This specimen belongs to a study of siplizumab effects on memory and regulatory T cells. Findings of the study overall: It was never confirmed that proliferating Tregs from siplizumab cultures were suppressive. Memory cells that were CD4+ and unstimulated gave rise to alloreactive sequences, which siplizumab significantly reduced.

Trimming at V came to 5 bases and at J to 4 bases, leaving 7 bases not matched to a gene. This CDR3 comprises 15 residues. Germline V gives CDR1 SGHAT, CDR2 FQNNGV. TCRdb's copy holds only in-frame clones and misses some; the assay was immunoSEQ multiplex PCR. The profile shows around 100,000 clones, approximately 92% of them singletons. The receptor comes from a human donor in good health. The specimen was CD4+ T cells sorted from blood. J is TRBJ2-2 and V is TRBV11-2, with TRBD1 identical over 7 bases. The CDR3 DNA is TGTGCCAGCAGCCCAGAGCCAGGGGGCACCGGGGAGCTGTTTTTT. Translating it yields CASSPEPGGTGELFF.